This T cell receptor (beta chain) was captured in a study of cytomegalovirus exposure and HLA in healthy donors. General observations from the study: Across HLA loci, a later analysis found differing TCR association rates, with DRB1 most and HLA-C fewest.

The PCR had 60 Vbeta and 13 Jbeta primers. TCRdb's table, derived via immunoSEQ multiplex PCR, lists solely in-frame clones and lacks some. This sample lists tens of thousands of clones; its ten largest clones have 10% to 15%. Comments on this clone: Its antigen remains unknown.

Sequencing was performed on PBMCs. This sequence originates from a woman aged 60-70 years in good health and CMV-seropositive.

The CDR3 is CASSLDRQNSGNTIYF. The CDR3 nucleotides are TGCGCCAGCAGCTTGGACCGACAGAACTCTGGAAACACCATATATTTT. The chain is built from TRBV5-1 and TRBJ1-3, with TRBD1 as a possible D gene (5 bases). The CDR3 consists of 16 residues. V lost 0 bases and J 0 bases, leaving 10 bases between the germline ends. Germline CDR1 SGHRS, CDR2 YFSETQ.